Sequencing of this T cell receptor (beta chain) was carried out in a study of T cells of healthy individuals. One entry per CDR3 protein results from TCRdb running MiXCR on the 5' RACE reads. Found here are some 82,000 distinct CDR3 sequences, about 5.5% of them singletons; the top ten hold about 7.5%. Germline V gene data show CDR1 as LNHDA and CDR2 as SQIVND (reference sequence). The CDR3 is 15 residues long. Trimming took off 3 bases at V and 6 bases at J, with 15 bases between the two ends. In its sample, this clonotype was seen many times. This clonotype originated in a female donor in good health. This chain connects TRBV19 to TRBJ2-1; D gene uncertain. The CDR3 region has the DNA TGTGCCAGTAGTATTGTGGGCGGAATATTCAATGAGCAGTTCTTC. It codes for CASSIVGGIFNEQFF.